Listed below are T cell receptor beta chains from one sample, sequenced in a study of CD8 T cells in ankylosing spondylitis. TCRdb re-analysed the 5' RACE reads in MiXCR, keeping a single row per CDR3 protein. Among 750,000 to 850,000 distinct CDR3 sequences, 12% were seen once, and the ten largest hold around 0.51%. Input material: blood, either unsorted or a sorted T cell fraction (not recorded which). Receptors were obtained from a male donor with ankylosing spondylitis. Both conserved end residues are part of each CDR3. Fields, in order: J gene, D gene, clone size, V gene, CDR3 protein, CDR3 DNA. D genes are given only for firm matches. Rows give clone size only sometimes, using once, few, many, or a class for an expanded clone.

TRBJ1-1 NA few TRBV9 CASSPDGGGYTEAFF TGTGCCAGCAGCCCCGACGGGGGAGGTTACACTGAAGCTTTCTTT
TRBJ1-4 NA NA TRBV12-3/TRBV12-4 CASSSPRGGGEKLFF TGTGCCAGCAGTTCTCCCAGGGGAGGAGGAGAAAAACTGTTTTTT
TRBJ1-2 TRBD1 few TRBV5-1 CASSLVGGQGGGYTF TGCGCCAGCAGCTTGGTCGGAGGACAGGGTGGTGGCTACACCTTC
TRBJ2-7 NA NA TRBV12-3/TRBV12-4 CASSPQGRYEQYF TGTGCCAGCAGTCCTCAGGGGCGCTACGAGCAGTACTTC
TRBJ1-6 NA NA TRBV20-1 CSASGGTTSPLHF TGCAGTGCTAGCGGGGGGACTACTTCACCCCTCCACTTT
TRBJ2-1 NA few TRBV28 CASSRGHGTYNEQFF TGTGCCAGCAGCCGGGGACACGGAACCTACAATGAGCAGTTCTTC
TRBJ2-5 NA few TRBV7-2 CASSFSPYRKETQYF TGTGCCAGCAGCTTCTCTCCGTATCGCAAAGAGACCCAGTACTTC
TRBJ2-5 NA many TRBV15 CATSKGGETQYF TGTGCCACCAGCAAAGGGGGGGAGACCCAGTACTTC
TRBJ2-7 NA NA TRBV20-1 CSGNGVSYEQYF TGCAGTGGAAACGGCGTCAGCTACGAGCAGTACTTC
TRBJ1-1 NA NA TRBV4-1 CASSLRAMAGSNTEAFF TGCGCCAGCAGCCTAAGAGCCATGGCAGGCTCGAACACTGAAGCTTTCTTT
TRBJ2-2 NA NA TRBV27 CASSLSPGANTGELFF TGTGCCAGCAGTTTATCCCCGGGGGCGAACACCGGGGAGCTGTTTTTT
TRBJ1-4 NA NA TRBV9 CASSVAREGEKLFF TGTGCCAGCAGCGTAGCCAGGGAAGGAGAAAAACTGTTTTTT
TRBJ1-1 NA NA TRBV12-3/TRBV12-4 CASISLGTEAFF TGTGCCAGCATTTCCCTGGGAACTGAAGCTTTCTTT
TRBJ2-7 TRBD1 many TRBV20-1 CSALGQGSYEQYF TGCAGTGCCCTAGGACAGGGCTCCTACGAGCAGTACTTC